These T cell receptor beta chains were read from a single sample in a study of cytomegalovirus exposure and HLA in healthy donors. Here immunoSEQ multiplex PCR was the method, and the copy in TCRdb shows in-frame clones only, minus some. Seen here are around 78,000 clones, around 80% observed once, and the top ten hold around 0.96%. The specimen was PBMCs. The receptors stem from a male donor in good health and CMV-seronegative. The CDR3 runs from the conserved cysteine through the conserved F or W. The order of the fields is V gene, D gene, clone size, J gene, CDR3 DNA, CDR3 protein. A D gene is named only where the DNA matches it firmly. The size entry is marked missing in some rows and otherwise reads once, few, many or a size class.

v_gene: TRBV15
d_gene: TRBD1
abundance: NA
j_gene: TRBJ1-3
CDR3nt: TGTGCCACCAGCAGCCTCCATGGACAGGGAGGGAACACCATATATTTT
CDR3aa: CATSSLHGQGGNTIYF

v_gene: TRBV4-3
d_gene: NA
abundance: NA
j_gene: TRBJ2-5
CDR3nt: TGCGCCAGCAGCCAAGAGTATAGTCGGGAGACCCAGTACTTC
CDR3aa: CASSQEYSRETQYF

v_gene: TRBV5-4
d_gene: NA
abundance: few
j_gene: TRBJ1-1
CDR3nt: TGTGCCAGCAGCTTGGAGGGGCAGGGACTTAACACTGAAGCTTTCTTT
CDR3aa: CASSLEGQGLNTEAFF

v_gene: TRBV5-5
d_gene: TRBD2
abundance: few
j_gene: TRBJ2-7
CDR3nt: TGTGCCAGCAGCTTTAGCGGGGCTACCTACGAGCAGTACTTC
CDR3aa: CASSFSGATYEQYF

v_gene: TRBV5-1
d_gene: TRBD1
abundance: NA
j_gene: TRBJ2-7
CDR3nt: TGCGCCAGCAGTTTACAGGGGGACTACGAGCAGTACTTC
CDR3aa: CASSLQGDYEQYF

v_gene: TRBV19
d_gene: NA
abundance: NA
j_gene: TRBJ1-2
CDR3nt: TGTGCCAGTAAAGCGGGACTGGGAGGAGGAAACTATGGCTACACCTTC
CDR3aa: CASKAGLGGGNYGYTF

v_gene: TRBV5-1
d_gene: NA
abundance: NA
j_gene: TRBJ2-7
CDR3nt: TGCGCCAGCAGCCCTTGGCAGGGCTACGAGCAGTACTTC
CDR3aa: CASSPWQGYEQYF

v_gene: TRBV9
d_gene: NA
abundance: few
j_gene: TRBJ2-5
CDR3nt: TGTGCCAGCAGCCCCGGGACGACTCGGAGGGCTCAAGAGACCCAGTACTTC
CDR3aa: CASSPGTTRRAQETQYF

v_gene: TRBV19
d_gene: NA
abundance: NA
j_gene: TRBJ1-2
CDR3nt: TGTGCCAGTAGTCGAGGATATGGCTACACCTTC
CDR3aa: CASSRGYGYTF

v_gene: TRBV30
d_gene: TRBD1
abundance: NA
j_gene: TRBJ1-3
CDR3nt: TGTGCCTGGAGGTACGGGACAGAAGGAAACACCATATATTTT
CDR3aa: CAWRYGTEGNTIYF

v_gene: TRBV7-2
d_gene: TRBD1
abundance: once
j_gene: TRBJ2-7
CDR3nt: TGTGCCAGCAGCTTAGAGTACGACAGGGGATACGAGCAGTACTTC
CDR3aa: CASSLEYDRGYEQYF

v_gene: TRBV7-2
d_gene: NA
abundance: NA
j_gene: TRBJ1-5
CDR3nt: TGTGCCAGCAGCTTAGGCCCCGCCGGCGGTCAGCCCCAGCATTTT
CDR3aa: CASSLGPAGGQPQHF

v_gene: TRBV10-2
d_gene: NA
abundance: NA
j_gene: TRBJ1-6
CDR3nt: TGCGCCAGCAGCGCTACAGGGTCTAACTCACCCCTCCACTTT
CDR3aa: CASSATGSNSPLHF

v_gene: TRBV18
d_gene: TRBD2
abundance: NA
j_gene: TRBJ2-2
CDR3nt: TGTGCCAGCTCCCGACGGACTAGCGGGGGCGCGAACACCGGGGAGCTGTTTTTT
CDR3aa: CASSRRTSGGANTGELFF

v_gene: TRBV5-1
d_gene: NA
abundance: NA
j_gene: TRBJ1-2
CDR3nt: TGCGCCAGCAGCTCAGGACTCTTCCCTAACTATGGCTACACCTTC
CDR3aa: CASSSGLFPNYGYTF

v_gene: TRBV28
d_gene: TRBD1
abundance: once
j_gene: TRBJ1-2
CDR3nt: TGTGCCAGCAGTGCCAGGGGGCGGTCTGGCTACACCTTC
CDR3aa: CASSARGRSGYTF

v_gene: TRBV2
d_gene: TRBD1
abundance: NA
j_gene: TRBJ1-1
CDR3nt: TGTGCCAGCAGAACTCGACAGGGCCGCGGTGAAGCTTTCTTT
CDR3aa: CASRTRQGRGEAFF

v_gene: TRBV15
d_gene: NA
abundance: NA
j_gene: TRBJ1-1
CDR3nt: TGTGCCACCAGCAGAGAGGGCCAACTGAACACTGAAGCTTTCTTT
CDR3aa: CATSREGQLNTEAFF

v_gene: TRBV6-1
d_gene: NA
abundance: NA
j_gene: TRBJ2-6
CDR3nt: TGTGCCAGCAGTGAAGCCCGGGCTGGGGCCAACGTCCTGACTTTC
CDR3aa: CASSEARAGANVLTF

v_gene: TRBV30
d_gene: NA
abundance: NA
j_gene: TRBJ2-3
CDR3nt: TGTGCCTGGACCGAAGACAGTTTTGGAGATACGCAGTATTTT
CDR3aa: CAWTEDSFGDTQYF

v_gene: TRBV5-5
d_gene: TRBD2
abundance: NA
j_gene: TRBJ2-3
CDR3nt: TGTGCCAGCAGCCCCCTCGGCCGAGGGACTAGCGGTGGTACGCAGTATTTT
CDR3aa: CASSPLGRGTSGGTQYF

v_gene: TRBV29-1
d_gene: TRBD1
abundance: NA
j_gene: TRBJ1-4
CDR3nt: TGCAGCGTTCAGACGGGACAGGGGAATGAAAAACTGTTTTTT
CDR3aa: CSVQTGQGNEKLFF

v_gene: TRBV2
d_gene: NA
abundance: NA
j_gene: TRBJ1-4
CDR3nt: TGTGCCAGTGTATACTCCTCAGGAAAACTGTTTTTT
CDR3aa: CASVYSSGKLFF

v_gene: TRBV6-1
d_gene: TRBD1
abundance: NA
j_gene: TRBJ2-7
CDR3nt: TGTGCCAGCAGGGAAACGACAGGGAGCTCCTACGAGCAGTACTTC
CDR3aa: CASRETTGSSYEQYF

v_gene: TRBV29-1
d_gene: NA
abundance: NA
j_gene: TRBJ2-1
CDR3nt: TGCAGCGCCGACGAACGGACATCCTACAATGAGCAGTTCTTC
CDR3aa: CSADERTSYNEQFF

v_gene: TRBV7-2
d_gene: TRBD1
abundance: few
j_gene: TRBJ2-7
CDR3nt: TGTGCCAGCAGCCCGGGGACAGGGAGGGGGTCCTACGAGCAGTACTTC
CDR3aa: CASSPGTGRGSYEQYF

v_gene: TRBV18
d_gene: TRBD1
abundance: NA
j_gene: TRBJ1-2
CDR3nt: TGTGCCAGCTCACCACAGGACAGGGCAGCTGGCTACACCTTC
CDR3aa: CASSPQDRAAGYTF

v_gene: TRBV5-1
d_gene: NA
abundance: NA
j_gene: TRBJ2-1
CDR3nt: TGCGCCAGCAGCTTGGAGTCAGGGCTCGACAATGAGCAGTTCTTC
CDR3aa: CASSLESGLDNEQFF

v_gene: TRBV7-2
d_gene: NA
abundance: NA
j_gene: TRBJ1-1
CDR3nt: TGTGCCAGCAGCTTAGTCCCTAACACTGAAGCTTTCTTT
CDR3aa: CASSLVPNTEAFF

v_gene: TRBV12-5
d_gene: TRBD1
abundance: few
j_gene: TRBJ2-2
CDR3nt: TGTGCTAGTGGCCCCGGACAGGGGACGAACACCGGGGAGCTGTTTTTT
CDR3aa: CASGPGQGTNTGELFF

v_gene: TRBV19
d_gene: TRBD1
abundance: NA
j_gene: TRBJ2-5
CDR3nt: TGTGCCAGTAGTTCCCTAACCAGGGGGCTTGAGACCCAGTACTTC
CDR3aa: CASSSLTRGLETQYF

v_gene: TRBV9
d_gene: TRBD2
abundance: NA
j_gene: TRBJ2-5
CDR3nt: TGTGCCAGCAGCGCGGACGGGGTAGCGGGATCTCAGGAGACCCAGTACTTC
CDR3aa: CASSADGVAGSQETQYF

v_gene: TRBV19
d_gene: TRBD1
abundance: NA
j_gene: TRBJ1-5
CDR3nt: TGTGCCAGTAGTATACCGTGGACAGGTTGGGGCGTGGGCAATCAGCCCCAGCATTTT
CDR3aa: CASSIPWTGWGVGNQPQHF

v_gene: TRBV9
d_gene: TRBD1
abundance: once
j_gene: TRBJ1-1
CDR3nt: TGTGCCAGCAGCACAGGGGGCAGGGGCACTGAAGCTTTCTTT
CDR3aa: CASSTGGRGTEAFF

v_gene: TRBV13
d_gene: TRBD1
abundance: NA
j_gene: TRBJ1-1
CDR3nt: TGTGCCAGCAGCCAGGGACAGGGGGCGCCGGGCACTGAAGCTTTCTTT
CDR3aa: CASSQGQGAPGTEAFF

v_gene: TRBV28
d_gene: NA
abundance: NA
j_gene: TRBJ1-5
CDR3nt: TGTGCCAGCAGTTTATCCCTCGAGGTAGTCAATCAGCCCCAGCATTTT
CDR3aa: CASSLSLEVVNQPQHF

v_gene: TRBV6-5
d_gene: TRBD1
abundance: NA
j_gene: TRBJ1-2
CDR3nt: TGTGCCAGCAGTTACGCCGCAGGGGGATGGTATGGCTACACCTTC
CDR3aa: CASSYAAGGWYGYTF

v_gene: TRBV7-7
d_gene: NA
abundance: NA
j_gene: TRBJ2-1
CDR3nt: TGTGCTAGCAGCCCGGGGACAAGGAACAATGAGCAGTTCTTC
CDR3aa: CASSPGTRNNEQFF

v_gene: TRBV5-6
d_gene: NA
abundance: NA
j_gene: TRBJ2-7
CDR3nt: TGTGCCAGCAGCTTAACAGGGAGCTACGAGCAGTACTTC
CDR3aa: CASSLTGSYEQYF

v_gene: TRBV5-1
d_gene: TRBD2
abundance: few
j_gene: TRBJ2-7
CDR3nt: TGCGCCAGCAGCTTGGCCATTAGCGGGGGGCTGAGCTCCTACGAGCAGTACTTC
CDR3aa: CASSLAISGGLSSYEQYF

v_gene: TRBV18
d_gene: TRBD1
abundance: NA
j_gene: TRBJ1-2
CDR3nt: TGTGCCAGCTCATATGACAGGGAACATGGCTACACCTTC
CDR3aa: CASSYDREHGYTF

v_gene: TRBV28
d_gene: NA
abundance: NA
j_gene: TRBJ1-5
CDR3nt: TGTGCCAGCCGAGGTTCGGGGAATCAGCCCCAGCATTTT
CDR3aa: CASRGSGNQPQHF

v_gene: TRBV6-5
d_gene: NA
abundance: NA
j_gene: TRBJ2-1
CDR3nt: TGTGCCAGCAGTCGCCAACACGAGCAGTTCTTC
CDR3aa: CASSRQHEQFF

v_gene: TRBV7-2
d_gene: TRBD1
abundance: few
j_gene: TRBJ1-3
CDR3nt: TGTGCCAGCAGCACCAGGACAGGGGGAACTGGAAACACCATATATTTT
CDR3aa: CASSTRTGGTGNTIYF

v_gene: TRBV28
d_gene: NA
abundance: NA
j_gene: TRBJ2-1
CDR3nt: TGTGCCAGCAGAACCTCGCGCCACCCACAGAATTACAATGAGCAGTTCTTC
CDR3aa: CASRTSRHPQNYNEQFF

v_gene: TRBV11-2
d_gene: TRBD2
abundance: once
j_gene: TRBJ2-1
CDR3nt: TGTGCCAGCAGCCGTGGGACTAGCGAGCAGTTCTTC
CDR3aa: CASSRGTSEQFF

v_gene: TRBV4-1
d_gene: NA
abundance: NA
j_gene: TRBJ1-4
CDR3nt: TGCGCCAGCAGCCAAGATCGCCAGGGGTGGAGTGAAAAACTGTTTTTT
CDR3aa: CASSQDRQGWSEKLFF

v_gene: TRBV30
d_gene: NA
abundance: NA
j_gene: TRBJ1-5
CDR3nt: TGTGCCTGGACCATTAGGGGGGGGGCAGGTCAGCCCCAGCATTTT
CDR3aa: CAWTIRGGAGQPQHF

v_gene: TRBV7-2
d_gene: TRBD1
abundance: NA
j_gene: TRBJ2-7
CDR3nt: TGTGCCAGCAGCTTAGCGCGGGGCAGGGGGCGGTTGGGCGAGCAGTACTTC
CDR3aa: CASSLARGRGRLGEQYF

v_gene: TRBV5-1
d_gene: NA
abundance: NA
j_gene: TRBJ1-2
CDR3nt: TGCGCCAGCAGCTTGGCACTCTATTATGGCTACACCTTC
CDR3aa: CASSLALYYGYTF

v_gene: TRBV5-6
d_gene: NA
abundance: few
j_gene: TRBJ1-2
CDR3nt: TGTGCCAGCAGCTTTAGGCGGCAGACCCAGCTTAGCTATGGCTACCCCTTC
CDR3aa: CASSFRRQTQLSYGYPF

v_gene: TRBV5-4
d_gene: TRBD2
abundance: NA
j_gene: TRBJ2-3
CDR3nt: TGTGCCAGCAGCTTGGAGTCTAGCGGGGGGACGCAGTATTTT
CDR3aa: CASSLESSGGTQYF

v_gene: TRBV28
d_gene: NA
abundance: few
j_gene: TRBJ2-7
CDR3nt: TGTGCCAGCAGTTTACCGGGACACACCCTCGGTAAGCAGTACTTC
CDR3aa: CASSLPGHTLGKQYF

v_gene: TRBV9
d_gene: TRBD1
abundance: NA
j_gene: TRBJ1-1
CDR3nt: TGTGCCAGCAGCACCCAACAGGGGGAAAACACTGAAGCTTTCTTT
CDR3aa: CASSTQQGENTEAFF

v_gene: TRBV21-1
d_gene: NA
abundance: NA
j_gene: TRBJ1-1
CDR3nt: TGTGCCAGCAGCAAACCGGGACAGCAGAACACTGAAGCTTTCTTT
CDR3aa: CASSKPGQQNTEAFF

v_gene: TRBV5-1
d_gene: TRBD1
abundance: NA
j_gene: TRBJ2-5
CDR3nt: TGCGCCAGCACCTTTACACCGGGACAGGCCGGGACCCAGTACTTC
CDR3aa: CASTFTPGQAGTQYF

v_gene: TRBV5-1
d_gene: TRBD2
abundance: NA
j_gene: TRBJ2-3
CDR3nt: TGCGCCAGCAGCTCCAGCGGGAGATACACAGATACGCAGTATTTT
CDR3aa: CASSSSGRYTDTQYF

v_gene: TRBV7-9
d_gene: NA
abundance: NA
j_gene: TRBJ2-7
CDR3nt: TGTTCCAGCAGCTTACCGACTCGTGCCTACGAGCAGTACTTC
CDR3aa: CSSSLPTRAYEQYF

v_gene: TRBV27
d_gene: NA
abundance: NA
j_gene: TRBJ2-2
CDR3nt: TGTGCCAGCAGTTCCGATTACAGGGTTCCGGGGGAGCTGTTTTTT
CDR3aa: CASSSDYRVPGELFF

v_gene: TRBV28
d_gene: TRBD2
abundance: NA
j_gene: TRBJ2-5
CDR3nt: TGTGCCAGCAGCTCCCCTGGACTAGCGGGAGGAGGAGAGACCCAGTACTTC
CDR3aa: CASSSPGLAGGGETQYF